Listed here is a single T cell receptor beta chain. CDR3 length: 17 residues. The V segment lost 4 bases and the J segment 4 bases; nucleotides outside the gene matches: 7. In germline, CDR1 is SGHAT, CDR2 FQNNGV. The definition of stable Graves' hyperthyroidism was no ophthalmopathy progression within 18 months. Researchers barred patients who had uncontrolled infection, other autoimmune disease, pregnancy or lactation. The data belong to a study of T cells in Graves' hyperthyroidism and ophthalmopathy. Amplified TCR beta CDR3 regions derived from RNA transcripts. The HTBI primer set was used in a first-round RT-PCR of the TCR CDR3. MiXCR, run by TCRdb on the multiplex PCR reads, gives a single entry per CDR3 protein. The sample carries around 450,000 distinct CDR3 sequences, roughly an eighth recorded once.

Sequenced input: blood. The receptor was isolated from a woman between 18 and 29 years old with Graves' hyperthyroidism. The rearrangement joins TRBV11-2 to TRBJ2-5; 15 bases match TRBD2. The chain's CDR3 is CASSSGLAGGRTETQYF. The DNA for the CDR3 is TGTGCCAGCAGCTCCGGACTAGCGGGAGGGAGGACAGAGACCCAGTACTTC. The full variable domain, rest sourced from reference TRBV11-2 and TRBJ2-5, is EAGVAQSPRYKIIEKRQSVAFWCNPISGHATLYWYQQILGQGPKLLIQFQNNGVVDDSQLPKDRFSAERLKGVDSTLKIQPAKLEDSAVYLCASSSGLAGGRTETQYFGPGTRLLVL.